Listed below are T cell receptor beta chains from one sample, sequenced in a study of blood T cell repertoires in COVID-19. Sequenced by immunoSEQ multiplex PCR; TCRdb stores in-frame clones only, minus some. The repertoire consists of roughly 670,000 clones, with about 87% occurring once and the leading ten covering under 0.3%. Sequenced sample: peripheral blood. These receptors were collected from a woman younger than 35 with acute or convalescent COVID-19. CDR3s include the opening cysteine and the closing phenylalanine or tryptophan.

TRBV27,TRBJ1-1,CASSFVQGTEAFF
TRBV7-7,TRBJ2-2,CASSLDRPGGELFF
TRBV11-2,TRBJ2-6,CASSLGTGAGANVLTF
TRBV15,TRBJ1-4,CATSRGGVSTNEKLFF
TRBV7-8,TRBJ1-1,CASSSRKTGWVAFF
TRBV2,TRBJ1-6,CASRVDRRDSPLHF
TRBV7-9,TRBJ2-3,CATGRGLAGGTDTQYF
TRBV6-2/TRBV6-3,TRBJ1-1,CASSYGQTNTEAFF
TRBV20-1,TRBJ1-2,CSAHAQGYTF
TRBV6-2/TRBV6-3,TRBJ1-2,CASSYSKSGNPLNYGYTF
TRBV24-1,TRBJ1-2,CATSDSTGFKDGYTF
TRBV12-5,TRBJ2-7,CASGLTPRGTGSSYEQYF
TRBV6-4,TRBJ2-1,CASSDGAGQVDEQFF
TRBV5-8,TRBJ2-7,CASSLHLGQGAHEQYF
TRBV7-2,TRBJ1-5,CASSGGGTGPIPNQPQHF
TRBV5-1,TRBJ1-2,CASSLSPWRGDNGYTF
TRBV24-1,TRBJ2-3,CATSGGTGVSDTQYF
TRBV2,TRBJ2-3,CARPGLITDTQYF
TRBV2,TRBJ1-2,CASRSGGGGYTF
TRBV5-4,TRBJ1-5,CASSLRGGGNQPQHF
TRBV7-3,TRBJ2-3,CASSLTRDLDTQYF
TRBV10-1,TRBJ1-5,CASSEIWEGDQPQHF
TRBV11-2,TRBJ2-2,CASSPSGAGELFF